There are many counts of the clone carrying this TCR beta chain. This specimen belongs to a study of T cell repertoires in cytomegalovirus infection. Germline CDR1 is SEHNR and CDR2 is FQNEAQ (reference sequence). The CDR3 has 15 amino acids. V was pared by 5 bases and J by 2 bases, with 8 bases of the junction left unmatched. TCRdb analysed the reads with MiXCR anew, one entry per CDR3 protein. Here the sample spans 150,000 to 190,000 distinct CDR3 sequences, around 22% being singletons. The rearrangement links TRBV7-9 to TRBJ2-7; 8 bases line up with TRBD1. The sequenced sample consisted of PBMCs. The origin of this receptor is a human donor in good health (CMV status not recorded). Some clones in this sample may be carry-over from other donors' samples. The CDR3 DNA is TGTGCCAGCAGCCCCGGGACAGGAACCCCCTACGAGCAGTACTTC. Translating it yields CASSPGTGTPYEQYF.